The rows below give T cell receptor beta chains drawn from one sample of a study of blood T cell repertoires in COVID-19. Profiling relied on immunoSEQ multiplex PCR, and the TCRdb table lists in-frame clones only, not all of them. The sample has about 160,000 clones; around 93% are singletons. Sample: peripheral blood. These receptors came from a woman aged 45-65 years with acute or convalescent COVID-19. Each CDR3 is given with its conserved first and last residue. A D gene is named only where the DNA matches it firmly. Rows give clone size only sometimes, using once, few, many, or a class for an expanded clone.

TRBJ2-5 TRBV24-1 . . CATSDNAQGWQETQYF TGTGCCACCAGTGATAACGCTCAGGGATGGCAAGAGACCCAGTACTTC
TRBJ2-7 TRBV5-1 TRBD2 . CASRRLAAPYEQYF TGCGCCAGCAGGAGGCTAGCGGCTCCCTACGAGCAGTACTTC
TRBJ2-5 TRBV6-1 TRBD1 . CASSEARGQGVETQYF TGTGCCAGCAGTGAAGCGAGGGGACAGGGAGTAGAGACCCAGTACTTC
TRBJ2-5 TRBV6-5 . . CASSYSSSRQETQYF TGTGCCAGCAGTTACTCATCTAGCCGGCAAGAGACCCAGTACTTC
TRBJ2-7 TRBV20-1 . once CSARSGHEQYF TGCAGTGCTAGATCAGGCCACGAGCAGTACTTC
TRBJ2-1 TRBV27 TRBD2 . CASSSGGRGNGEQFF TGTGCCAGCAGTTCTGGCGGGAGGGGGAACGGTGAGCAGTTCTTC
TRBJ1-5 TRBV9 . . CASSPQNSNQPQHF TGTGCCAGCAGCCCCCAGAATAGCAATCAGCCCCAGCATTTT
TRBJ1-2 TRBV28 . . CASSSKLGDSRGYTF TGTGCCAGCAGTTCCAAGTTAGGGGATTCGAGAGGCTACACCTTC
TRBJ1-3 TRBV6-6 TRBD1 . CASSRQGGNTIYF TGTGCCAGCAGCAGACAGGGGGGAAACACCATATATTTT
TRBJ2-7 TRBV5-4 TRBD2 . CASSLETSGTYEQYF TGTGCCAGCAGCTTGGAGACTAGCGGGACCTACGAGCAGTACTTC
TRBJ2-1 TRBV30 TRBD2 . CAWARRGGSGSEQFF TGTGCCTGGGCAAGAAGGGGCGGGAGCGGGAGTGAGCAGTTCTTC
TRBJ1-1 TRBV4-2 . . CASSQDSGDTEAFF TGTGCCAGCAGCCAAGATTCGGGGGACACTGAAGCTTTCTTT
TRBJ2-3 TRBV27 TRBD2 . CASSLGTSGTDTQYF TGTGCCAGCAGTCTGGGGACTAGCGGCACAGATACGCAGTATTTT
TRBJ2-1 TRBV6-2/TRBV6-3 . . CASSYRVSGRSYNEQFF TGTGCCAGCAGTTACAGGGTGAGCGGGCGATCCTACAATGAGCAGTTCTTC
TRBJ1-1 TRBV6-5 TRBD1 few CASSSWTGYTEAFF TGTGCCAGCAGTTCCTGGACAGGCTACACTGAAGCTTTCTTT
TRBJ1-2 TRBV5-4 . . CASSQIDRGYTF TGTGCCAGCAGCCAGATTGATCGCGGCTACACCTTC